Below, 23 T cell receptor beta chains from the same sample are listed, as sequenced in a study of blood T cell repertoires in COVID-19. Profiled with immunoSEQ multiplex PCR; TCRdb holds only in-frame clones, not every one. The sample includes roughly 190,000 clones, 82% seen only once; the top ten take 12%. The source material was PBMCs or T cells enriched from blood (not recorded which). These receptors all come from a man between 40 and 49 years old who had recovered from COVID-19.

The chain links TRBV9 to TRBJ2-2; the match to TRBD2 covers 10 bases. Germline trimming cut 3 bases from V and 2 bases from J; bases unmatched to any gene: 10. CDR1 and CDR2 from the germline V gene are SGDLS and YYNGEE. The CDR3 is 18 amino acids. The CDR3 here is CASSEQTSGIFNTGELFF. CDR3 DNA sequence: TGTGCCAGCAGCGAACAAACTAGCGGGATATTTAACACCGGGGAGCTGTTTTTT.

This clone was recorded once. The chain joins TRBV6-5 to TRBJ1-5; D unclear. This CDR3 is built from 15 residues. Germline V gene data show CDR1 as MNHEY and CDR2 as SVGAGI. V gave up 6 bases and J gave up 2 bases, with 14 bases separating them. In nucleotides, the CDR3 is TGTGCCAGCAGCCGAACGGAGATTGGCAATCAGCCCCAGCATTTT. It is translated as CASSRTEIGNQPQHF.

The gene calls are TRBV9 and TRBJ2-1, with D possibly being TRBD2 (6 bases). V lost 0 bases, J lost 3 bases, and 10 bases lay in between. The CDR3 spans 15 residues. Per the germline V gene, CDR1 is SGDLS and CDR2 is YYNGEE. The CDR3 sequence is CASSVGTDYYNEQFF. CDR3 sequence (DNA): TGTGCCAGCAGCGTAGGGACGGACTACTACAATGAGCAGTTCTTC.

A single count supports this clone. This rearrangement joins TRBV6-2 or TRBV6-3 to TRBJ2-1, with no clear D. The CDR3 runs 16 residues. Deletions cut 0 bases from V and 2 bases from J, with 11 bases between. From germline, CDR1 is MNHEY and CDR2 SVGEGT. Written as DNA, the CDR3 is TGTGCCAGCAGTTACTCCCCCGCGCTCCCCTACAATGAGCAGTTCTTC. This gives the protein CASSYSPALPYNEQFF.

V is TRBV6-4 and J is TRBJ2-3, with TRBD2 matching over 8 bases. V gave up 0 bases and J gave up 7 bases; unmatched junction bases: 9. Germline assignment: CDR1 MRHNA and CDR2 SNTAGT. CDR3 size: 16 residues. CDR3 loop: CASSDSNGGDLNTQYF. The CDR3 DNA reads TGTGCCAGCAGTGACTCGAACGGGGGGGACCTCAATACGCAGTATTTT.

V is TRBV30 and J is TRBJ1-5; 8 bases align to TRBD1. V dropped 5 bases and J dropped 5; count of bases not matched to a gene: 5. The CDR3 consists of 13 residues. The germline CDR1 and CDR2 sequences are GTSNPN and SVGIG (reference sequence). CDR3 DNA: TGTGCCTGGGAAGGACAGGGTGATCAGCCCCAGCATTTT. This sequence encodes CAWEGQGDQPQHF.

The chain links TRBV28 to TRBJ1-2; 8 bases are shared with TRBD1. Trimming removed 6 bases from V and 6 bases from J; junction bases left unmatched: 6. The CDR3 is made up of 13 amino acids. Germline lookup yields CDR1 MDHEN and CDR2 SYDVKM. Here the CDR3 reads CASSSGQGNGYTF. The CDR3, as DNA: TGTGCCAGCAGCTCAGGACAGGGTAATGGCTACACCTTC.

This rearrangement joins TRBV29-1 to TRBJ2-1, with 8 bases that match TRBD2. The CDR3 spans 12 residues. Germline V gene data show CDR1 as SQVTM and CDR2 as ANQGSEA. With 5 bases clipped from V and 5 bases from J, the junction kept 2 bases outside the gene matches. CDR3 residues: CSVKLADNEQFF. The CDR3 coding sequence is TGCAGCGTTAAACTAGCGGACAATGAGCAGTTCTTC.

Only a few counts were recorded for this clone. V and J are TRBV28 and TRBJ1-6; 10 bases are a match to TRBD1. CDR3 length: 17 amino acids. With V trimmed by 4 bases and J by 2 bases, 5 bases remained unmatched. CDR1 and CDR2 (germline): MDHEN, SYDVKM. CDR3 in DNA: TGTGCCAGCAGTTCGGGACAGGGGAAGGCCTATAATTCACCCCTCCACTTT. This codes for CASSSGQGKAYNSPLHF.

The rearrangement uses TRBV5-4 and TRBJ2-7; 9 positions match TRBD2. V dropped 0 bases and J dropped 3; count of bases not matched to a gene: 7. The CDR3 consists of 16 residues. The V gene's germline CDR1 is SGHNT and CDR2 YYREEE (reference sequence). Here the CDR3 reads CASSLGGLAGFYEQYF. The CDR3 nucleotides read TGTGCCAGCAGCTTGGGGGGGCTAGCGGGATTCTACGAGCAGTACTTC.

This clone was detected a few times. The chain couples TRBV3-1 (or the pseudogene TRBV3-2) to TRBJ2-7, with 10 bases that match TRBD1. V lost 4 bases and J lost 1; bases outside the gene matches: 16. The CDR3 runs to 19 residues. Germline assignment: CDR1 LGHDT and CDR2 YNNKEL (reference sequence). The CDR3 is CASSPGQGFPLHPSYEQYF. The CDR3 DNA reads TGTGCCAGCAGCCCGGGACAGGGGTTTCCCCTACACCCTTCCTACGAGCAGTACTTC.

The rearrangement joins TRBV9 to TRBJ2-2, with 9 bases identical to TRBD1. Per germline, CDR1 SGDLS and CDR2 YYNGEE. The J segment lost 2 bases and the V segment lost 0 bases, leaving 5 bases of the junction unmatched. The CDR3 extends over 17 amino acids. Here the CDR3 reads CASSVVVGQGNTGELFF. The CDR3 bases are TGTGCCAGCAGCGTAGTAGTGGGACAGGGTAACACCGGGGAGCTGTTTTTT. The whole variable domain, filled in from reference TRBV9 and TRBJ2-2, reads DSGVTQTPKHLITATGQRVTLRCSPRSGDLSVYWYQQSLDQGLQFLIQYYNGEERAKGNILERFSAQQFPDLHSELNLSSLELGDSALYFCASSVVVGQGNTGELFFGEGSRLTVL.

This clone has a handful of counts. The chain links TRBV18 to TRBJ1-2; D gene unclear. Trimming took 1 base from V and 3 from J, leaving 12 bases between them. Germline assignment: CDR1 KGHSH and CDR2 LQKENI. This CDR3 comprises 15 residues. CDR3 sequence reads: CASSPLFSEDYGYTF. The CDR3 DNA sequence: TGTGCCAGCTCACCACTTTTCTCTGAGGACTATGGCTACACCTTC.

This clone turned up a few times. The rearrangement links TRBV6-4 to TRBJ1-4, with D possibly TRBD1 on 5 matching bases. The CDR3 extends over 14 amino acids. In germline, CDR1 is MRHNA, CDR2 SNTAGT. Trimming removed 7 bases at V and 6 bases at J, with 15 bases between. The CDR3 loop reads CASIDRGDYEKLFF. CDR3 in DNA: TGTGCCAGCATTGATCGGGGGGACTATGAAAAACTGTTTTTT.

This rearrangement joins TRBV9 to TRBJ1-3, with D perhaps matching TRBD1 (6 bases). V lost 0 bases and J 0 bases, leaving 10 bases between the germline ends. Germline V gives CDR1 SGDLS, CDR2 YYNGEE. This CDR3 has 16 amino acids. CDR3 in amino acids: CASSVDPGDSGNTIYF. The CDR3 DNA follows: TGTGCCAGCAGCGTAGATCCAGGGGACTCTGGAAACACCATATATTTT.

This sequence joins TRBV18 and TRBJ2-1, with 13 bases lining up with TRBD2. With 2 bases clipped from V and 0 bases from J, the junction kept 1 base outside the gene matches. The length of the CDR3 is 17 residues. Germline V lookup: CDR1 KGHSH, CDR2 LQKENI. Here the CDR3 DNA reads TGTGCCAGCTCACCAGGGACTAGCGGGACCTCCTACAATGAGCAGTTCTTC. Amino acids: CASSPGTSGTSYNEQFF. Supplemented by reference TRBV18 and TRBJ2-1, the full variable domain reads NAGVMQNPRHLVRRRGQEARLRCSPMKGHSHVYWYRQLPEEGLKFMVYLQKENIIDESGMPKERFSAEFPKEGPSILRIQQVVRGDSAAYFCASSPGTSGTSYNEQFFGPGTRLTVL.

The rearrangement uses TRBV2 and TRBJ1-5, with D possibly being TRBD1 (6 bases). CDR1 is SNHLY and CDR2 is FYNNEI in the germline V gene. V lost 6 bases to trimming and J lost 0 bases, with 9 bases between them. The CDR3 is made up of 14 amino acids. CDR3 loop: CASRGQTSNQPQHF. DNA for the CDR3: TGTGCCAGCAGGGGACAAACTAGCAATCAGCCCCAGCATTTT.

In this sample, this clone turned up a few times. This chain links TRBV13 with TRBJ1-3, with a weak D call TRBD1 (5 bases). Per the germline V gene, CDR1 is PRHDT and CDR2 is FYEKMQ (reference sequence). V gave up 5 bases and J gave up 2 bases, with 19 bases separating them. CDR3 length: 17 amino acids. CDR3 DNA: TGTGCCAGCAGCGCCACACCGAGCGGGGCGGCTGGAAACACCATATATTTT. This gives the protein CASSATPSGAAGNTIYF.

The chain carries TRBV5-4 and TRBJ2-7; the D gene is possibly TRBD2 (5 bases). The ends were cut back, 2 bases at V and 4 bases at J, with 13 bases in the middle. CDR1 is SGHNT, CDR2 YYREEE, per germline (reference sequence). The CDR3 loop spans 14 amino acids. The CDR3 protein is CASSLAEVWYEQYF. DNA of the CDR3: TGTGCCAGCAGCTTAGCGGAGGTATGGTACGAGCAGTACTTC.

This clone was detected only a few times. The CDR3 sequence: CATSDGSANTGELFF. The DNA for the CDR3 is TGTGCCACCAGTGATGGGAGTGCGAACACCGGGGAGCTGTTTTTT. V is TRBV24-1 and J is TRBJ2-2; possibly TRBD2 for D (5 bases). The V end lost 3 bases, the J end lost 0 bases, and 7 bases lay between the germline ends. The CDR3 spans 15 residues. Per germline, CDR1 KGHDR and CDR2 SFDVKD.

This chain connects TRBV14 to TRBJ2-1; 8 nucleotides match TRBD2. Germline trimming cut 6 bases from V and 7 bases from J; bases unmatched to any gene: 11. Per germline, CDR1 SGHDN and CDR2 FVKESK. The CDR3 sequence is 15 residues long. The CDR3 DNA is TGTGCCAGCAGTCGGGGGGGTTACGTCCTAAATGAGCAGTTCTTC. It encodes CASSRGGYVLNEQFF.

This rearrangement joins TRBV7-3 to TRBJ2-1, with D possibly TRBD1 on 6 matching bases. This CDR3 comprises 13 residues. Germline V CDR1 and CDR2: SGHTA, FQGTGA. With 5 bases removed from V and 13 bases from J, the gap between germline ends came to 18 bases. CDR3: CASSATTGFGQFF. The CDR3 DNA reads TGTGCCAGCAGCGCAACCACAGGGTTTGGCCAGTTCTTC.

The gene calls are TRBV7-9 and TRBJ2-2; TRBD1 agrees at 8 bases. Germline V lookup: CDR1 SEHNR, CDR2 FQNEAQ (reference sequence). The V and J ends lost 1 base and 4 bases, in that order; junction bases with no gene match: 2. The CDR3 covers 15 residues. In DNA form, the CDR3 reads TGTGCCAGCAGCTTAGGGACAGGGAGCACCGGGGAGCTGTTTTTT. As protein: CASSLGTGSTGELFF.